The next 29 T cell receptor beta chains were all read from a single sample in a study of T cell responses to AZD1222 COVID-19 vaccine. Assay used: immunoSEQ multiplex PCR; TCRdb lists only in-frame clones, some missing. The sample carries tens of thousands of clones, about 87% recorded once. The sample in question was peripheral blood, obtained 28 days after the second AZD1222 dose. All receptors come from an adult who received the AZD1222 COVID-19 vaccine.

The chain combines TRBV15 with TRBJ2-1; 9 nucleotides agree with TRBD1. The V and J ends lost 3 bases and 5 bases, in that order; junction bases with no gene match: 11. The V gene's germline CDR1 is LNHNV and CDR2 YYDKDF (reference sequence). The CDR3 spans 17 residues. The chain's CDR3 is CATSSASGTGLNNEQFF. DNA for the CDR3: TGTGCCACCAGCAGCGCCTCCGGGACAGGGCTCAACAATGAGCAGTTCTTC.

The chain couples TRBV19 to TRBJ2-2, with D possibly matching TRBD2 (6 bases). The germline V gene has CDR1 LNHDA and CDR2 SQIVND (reference sequence). CDR3 length: 15 amino acids. Trimming removed 3 bases at V and 5 bases at J, with 13 bases between. CDR3 sequence (DNA): TGTGCCAGTAGTATGGGGGGAGTGCTGACCGGGGAGCTGTTTTTT. The encoded protein is CASSMGGVLTGELFF.

The chain couples TRBV5-8 to TRBJ2-6; D is possibly TRBD1 (6 bases). Germline V gives CDR1 SGHTS, CDR2 YDEGEE. V lost 0 bases to trimming and J lost 4 bases, with 11 bases between them. The CDR3 extends over 16 amino acids. CDR3 in DNA: TGTGCCAGCAGCTTGGGACAGGAACTGGGGGCCAACGTCCTGACTTTC. Residues: CASSLGQELGANVLTF.

The V and J genes are TRBV6-2 or TRBV6-3 and TRBJ2-7; 9 nucleotides align to TRBD2. Germline values: CDR1 MNHEY, CDR2 SVGEGT. The CDR3 runs to 15 residues. The V and J ends lost 6 bases and 1 base, in that order; junction bases with no gene match: 7. The CDR3 protein is CASSPPGLASYEQYF. The CDR3 DNA reads TGTGCCAGCAGCCCTCCCGGACTAGCGTCCTACGAGCAGTACTTC.

This clone showed up just once. CDR3 protein: CSASKDSGNTIYF. DNA for the CDR3: TGCAGTGCTAGTAAGGACTCTGGAAACACCATATATTTT. This chain joins TRBV20-1 and TRBJ1-3; D is ambiguous. The CDR3 has 13 residues. Germline V gives CDR1 DFQATT, CDR2 SNEGSKA (reference sequence). V was pared by 3 bases and J by 0 bases, with 6 bases between.

The DNA for the CDR3 is TGTGCCTCCAGCCGGGTTCAGCCCCAGCATTTT. Translation: CASSRVQPQHF. The chain carries TRBV5-8 and TRBJ1-5; D unclear. The V and J ends lost 10 bases and 6 bases respectively, with 11 bases between them. The germline V gene has CDR1 SGHTS and CDR2 YDEGEE. The CDR3 has 11 residues.

The V gene is TRBV29-1, the J gene TRBJ2-3; 15 nucleotides agree with TRBD2. The ends lost 5 bases at V and 5 bases at J; junction bases unmatched: 5. The CDR3 contains 15 residues. Germline assignment: CDR1 SQVTM and CDR2 ANQGSEA. Here the CDR3 DNA reads TGCAGCGTTCGGACTAGCGGGAGGGGGTTAGATACGCAGTATTTT. Translating gives CSVRTSGRGLDTQYF.

This chain links TRBV5-6 with TRBJ2-7; 8 bases fit TRBD2. The CDR3 sequence is 13 residues long. The germline V gene encodes CDR1 SGHDT and CDR2 YYEEEE. V lost 8 bases and J lost 6; bases outside the gene matches: 10. The CDR3: CARTPGGEAEQYF. The CDR3, as DNA: TGTGCCAGGACCCCCGGGGGGGAGGCCGAGCAGTACTTC.

The chain links TRBV12-3 or TRBV12-4 to TRBJ1-2; no firm D call. Trimming cost V 3 bases and J 8 bases, with 13 bases left between them. The CDR3 has 13 residues. CDR3 sequence reads: CASSLQTSGGYTF. In nucleotides, the CDR3 is TGTGCCAGCAGTTTGCAGACCTCGGGAGGCTACACCTTC.

This clone was observed a single time. The V and J genes are TRBV5-1 and TRBJ2-3; D uncertain. Germline CDR1 is SGHRS and CDR2 is YFSETQ. The CDR3 contains 16 residues. V shed 0 bases and J shed 0 bases, with 11 bases lying between them. In DNA form, the CDR3 reads TGCGCCAGCAGCTTGGGGGTAGCCCCTAGCACAGATACGCAGTATTTT. Amino acids: CASSLGVAPSTDTQYF.

The chain links TRBV6-5 to TRBJ2-7; D may be TRBD1 (5 bases). The CDR3 loop spans 13 amino acids. Germline CDR1 reads MNHEY; CDR2 reads SVGAGI. V dropped 5 bases and J dropped 2 bases, with 10 bases sitting between them. CDR3 bases: TGTGCCAGCAGTCTGGACACAACCTACGAGCAGTACTTC. It codes for CASSLDTTYEQYF.

The V call is TRBV18, the J call TRBJ1-2, with 10 bases aligning to TRBD1. The CDR3 sequence is 14 residues long. Germline CDR1 and CDR2: KGHSH and LQKENI. The J segment lost 6 bases and the V segment lost 4 bases, leaving 5 bases of the junction unmatched. This CDR3 reads CASSLGQGVDGYTF. As DNA, the CDR3 is TGTGCCAGCTCACTCGGACAGGGGGTTGATGGCTACACCTTC.

This chain links TRBV3-1 (or the pseudogene TRBV3-2) with TRBJ2-1; no firm D call. From germline, CDR1 is LGHDT and CDR2 YNNKEL (reference sequence). Trimming left V 0 bases short and J 5 bases short, with 11 bases between. There are 15 residues in the CDR3. Written as DNA, the CDR3 is TGTGCCAGCAGCCAAGATGGCCAGCCTCACAATGAGCAGTTCTTC. It yields the protein CASSQDGQPHNEQFF.

The chain is built from TRBV7-9 and TRBJ2-1; 8 positions agree with TRBD1. This CDR3 contains 18 residues. Trimming at V came to 1 base and at J to 0 bases, leaving 8 bases not matched to a gene. Per germline, CDR1 SEHNR and CDR2 FQNEAQ (reference sequence). In DNA, the CDR3 is TGTGCCAGCAGCTTAGGGCAGGGGGCTGTTAGCTCCTACAATGAGCAGTTCTTC. This translates into CASSLGQGAVSSYNEQFF.

V is TRBV3-1 (or the pseudogene TRBV3-2) and J is TRBJ1-2; D remains ambiguous. V shed 2 bases and J shed 4 bases, with 8 bases lying between them. This CDR3 contains 13 residues. Germline assignment: CDR1 LGHDT and CDR2 YNNKEL (reference sequence). The CDR3 nucleotides are TGTGCCAGCAGCCAATCACCCGGCTATGGCTACACCTTC. It is translated as CASSQSPGYGYTF.

V and J are TRBV6-5 and TRBJ1-5; D unresolved. Germline-derived CDR1 and CDR2 are MNHEY and SVGAGI. V was shortened by 6 bases and J by 7 bases, with 10 bases between the two germline ends. This CDR3 has 12 amino acids. The CDR3 nucleotides read TGTGCCAGCAGCGAGATAGGCCAGCCCCAGCATTTT. The encoded protein is CASSEIGQPQHF.

CDR3 sequence: CASSPRLDRVYGYTF. CDR3 DNA: TGTGCCAGCAGCCCTAGACTGGACAGGGTATATGGCTACACCTTC. The chain couples TRBV3-1 (or the pseudogene TRBV3-2) to TRBJ1-2, with 8 bases fitting TRBD1. There are 15 residues in the CDR3. CDR1 is LGHDT and CDR2 is YNNKEL in the germline V gene (reference sequence). Trimming removed 4 bases from V and 5 bases from J; junction bases left unmatched: 9.

The rearrangement joins TRBV27 to TRBJ2-7; a possible D gene is TRBD1 (6 bases). Germline values: CDR1 MNHEY, CDR2 SMNVEV (reference sequence). This CDR3 has 14 residues. With 7 bases removed from V and 3 bases from J, the gap between germline ends came to 16 bases. Here the CDR3 reads CASTPLQGSYEQYF. DNA of the CDR3: TGTGCCAGCACTCCTCTACAGGGAAGCTACGAGCAGTACTTC.

The V and J genes are TRBV29-1 and TRBJ1-1, with D tentatively TRBD1 (6 bases). Germline V gene data show CDR1 as SQVTM and CDR2 as ANQGSEA. The length of the CDR3 is 13 residues. The ends were cut back, 8 bases at V and 0 bases at J, with 13 bases in the middle. The CDR3 region is CSHLRDMNTEAFF. The CDR3 DNA reads TGCAGCCACCTCAGGGACATGAACACTGAAGCTTTCTTT.

The genes are TRBV6-6 and TRBJ2-1; either TRBD1 or TRBD2 may supply D (5 bases each). The CDR3 is 11 amino acids. Deletions cut 5 bases from V and 10 bases from J, with 9 bases between. Germline lookup yields CDR1 MNHNY and CDR2 SVGAGI (reference sequence). The CDR3 DNA follows: TGTGCCAGCAGTCGCGAGGGGGAGCAGTTCTTC. Protein product: CASSREGEQFF.

About this clone itself: Its ends do not fully match the called genes, so a read error is possible. The rearrangement links TRBV19 to TRBJ1-1, with D perhaps TRBD1 (5 bases). Per germline, CDR1 LNHDA and CDR2 SQIVND (reference sequence). CDR3 length equals 13 residues. Written as DNA, the CDR3 is TGTGCCAGTAGGAGCCCGGGGCGGACTGAGGCTTTCTTT. Translating gives CASRSPGRTEAFF.

The chain is built from TRBV7-2 and TRBJ1-5, with D hard to call. The CDR3 is made up of 15 amino acids. Germline CDR1 is SGHTA and CDR2 is FQGNSA. V lost 1 base, J lost 7 bases, and 14 bases lay in between. The CDR3 nucleotides are TGTGCCAGCAGCTTAGTTTATGGGGTGAGGCAGCCCCAGCATTTT. Translation: CASSLVYGVRQPQHF.

The chain joins TRBV6-5 to TRBJ2-7; weak D call: TRBD2 (7 bases). Germline V gives CDR1 MNHEY, CDR2 SVGAGI. The CDR3 consists of 14 residues. V was clipped by 6 bases and J by 5 bases, with 17 bases between them. CDR3 sequence reads: CASRGGGSSHEQYF. DNA of the CDR3: TGTGCCAGCAGAGGGGGGGGGTCTTCCCACGAGCAGTACTTC.

The V gene is TRBV29-1, the J gene TRBJ2-2, with D hard to call. Trimming cost V 2 bases and J 6 bases, with 7 bases left between them. The germline V gene encodes CDR1 SQVTM and CDR2 ANQGSEA. The CDR3 consists of 12 residues. This CDR3 is CSVESQAGELFF. CDR3 coding DNA: TGCAGCGTTGAAAGTCAGGCCGGGGAGCTGTTTTTT.

The CDR3 protein is CAISVASLGTEAFF. CDR3 DNA sequence: TGTGCCATCAGTGTTGCCTCCCTGGGGACTGAAGCTTTCTTT. This chain joins TRBV10-3 and TRBJ1-1; D is unclear. CDR1 and CDR2 from the germline V gene are ENHRY and SYGVKD. The CDR3 has 14 amino acids. V shed 4 bases and J shed 5 bases, with 14 bases lying between them.

The chain uses TRBV18 and TRBJ1-5; TRBD1 aligns across 7 bases. The CDR3 spans 14 residues. The ends lost 5 bases at V and 5 bases at J; junction bases unmatched: 6. Germline CDR1 KGHSH, CDR2 LQKENI. The CDR3 here is CASSIDRVDQPQHF. Here the CDR3 DNA reads TGTGCCAGCTCAATTGACAGGGTCGATCAGCCCCAGCATTTT.

The J gene is TRBJ2-7, the V gene TRBV5-3, with 9 nucleotides matching TRBD2. Being an ORF, TRBV5-3 has a function that is uncertain. With V trimmed by 4 bases and J by 2 bases, 7 bases remained unmatched. CDR3 length: 15 amino acids. For the CDR3, the DNA is TGTGCCAGAAGCCGGAGACTAGCGGAGACCTACGAGCAGTACTTC. Translating it yields CARSRRLAETYEQYF.

V usage is TRBV6-6 and J usage is TRBJ2-7; 8 bases agree with TRBD2. In germline, CDR1 is MNHNY, CDR2 SVGAGI (reference sequence). V lost 6 bases to trimming and J lost 0 bases; unmatched junction nucleotides: 7. CDR3 length equals 15 residues. CDR3 sequence (DNA): TGTGCCAGCAGCCGTGGGCGGGGGGCCTCCTACGAGCAGTACTTC. Its translation: CASSRGRGASYEQYF.

The chain has TRBV12-3 or TRBV12-4 and TRBJ1-2, with D uncertain. CDR3 size: 12 residues. Trimming shortened V by 4 bases and J by 8 bases, and 11 bases separated the two germline ends. Here the CDR3 reads CASSSGERGYTF. The DNA of the CDR3 is TGTGCCAGCAGTTCCGGGGAAAGGGGCTACACCTTC.